Listed below are T cell receptor beta chains from one sample, sequenced in a study of blood T cell repertoires in COVID-19. Sequenced by immunoSEQ multiplex PCR; TCRdb stores in-frame clones only, minus some. The sample consists of around 200,000 clones, approximately 90% of them appearing once. The sequencing input was PBMCs or T cells enriched from blood (not recorded which). These receptors originate from a woman younger than 35 who had recovered from COVID-19. The CDR3 runs from the conserved cysteine through the conserved F or W. D genes are given only for firm matches. Size tells how often a clone was seen (once, few, many) or the class of an expanded clone, and some rows leave it out.

size | J | D | V | CDR3 | DNA
- | TRBJ1-2 | TRBD1 | TRBV5-4 | CASSLYGQGGNYGYTF | TGTGCCAGCAGCTTGTATGGACAGGGGGGAAACTATGGCTACACCTTC
- | TRBJ2-5 | - | TRBV9 | CASSVEPGVETQYF | TGTGCCAGCAGCGTAGAGCCAGGGGTGGAGACCCAGTACTTC
- | TRBJ1-1 | - | TRBV7-8 | CASSSPGNTEAFF | TGTGCCAGCAGCTCCCCAGGGAACACTGAAGCTTTCTTT
- | TRBJ2-3 | TRBD1 | TRBV19 | CASSIARDSFTQYF | TGTGCCAGTAGTATAGCGAGGGACAGTTTTACGCAGTATTTT
- | TRBJ1-3 | TRBD1 | TRBV7-2 | CASSPGTGVLGNTIYF | TGTGCCAGCAGCCCCGGGACAGGCGTCCTGGGAAACACCATATATTTT
- | TRBJ2-5 | - | TRBV2 | CASSESIPGSVTQYF | TGTGCCAGCAGTGAATCAATTCCAGGGTCGGTGACCCAGTACTTC
once | TRBJ1-1 | - | TRBV10-3 | CAISDSGGATEAFF | TGTGCCATCAGTGACTCGGGAGGGGCCACTGAAGCTTTCTTT
- | TRBJ1-1 | - | TRBV15 | CATSLGSSTEAFF | TGTGCCACCAGTCTAGGGAGTTCGACTGAAGCTTTCTTT
- | TRBJ1-4 | - | TRBV6-5 | CAAHRDTNEKLFF | TGTGCCGCACACCGGGACACCAATGAAAAACTGTTTTTT
- | TRBJ2-1 | - | TRBV4-2 | CASSQDPRDNEQFF | TGTGCCAGCAGCCAAGATCCCCGTGACAATGAGCAGTTCTTC